These T cell receptor beta chains were read from a single sample in a study of blood T cell repertoires in COVID-19. Data came from immunoSEQ multiplex PCR; TCRdb stores just in-frame clones and leaves some out. This repertoire shows 98,000 or so clones, around 90% found once; its top ten account for roughly 2.5%. The source material was peripheral blood. The receptor set was obtained from a human donor in a cohort sampled during active COVID-19. CDR3s include the opening cysteine and the closing phenylalanine or tryptophan. The order of the fields is J gene, clone size, V gene, D gene, CDR3 length, CDR3 protein, CDR3 DNA. A D gene is named only where the DNA matches it firmly. Clone size is shown for a subset of rows, as once, few, many or a class of expanded clone.

TRBJ1-3,-,TRBV25-1,TRBD1,15,CASSVYGTGGHTIYF,TGTGCCAGCAGTGTGTATGGGACAGGGGGCCACACCATATATTTT
TRBJ2-3,once,TRBV7-6,TRBD1,18,CASSLGTGGSEDTDTQYF,TGTGCCAGCAGCTTGGGGACAGGGGGCTCGGAGGACACAGATACGCAGTATTTT
TRBJ1-1,-,TRBV3-1/TRBV3-2,TRBD1,14,CASSQRTGNTEAFF,TGTGCCAGCAGCCAAAGGACAGGCAACACTGAAGCTTTCTTT
TRBJ1-4,-,TRBV6-2/TRBV6-3,-,15,CASSYGQPGNEKLFF,TGTGCCAGCAGTTATGGACAGCCGGGGAATGAAAAACTGTTTTTT
TRBJ1-1,-,TRBV7-3,TRBD1,15,CASSLIGTANTEAFF,TGTGCCAGCAGCTTAATCGGGACAGCGAACACTGAAGCTTTCTTT
TRBJ2-3,-,TRBV6-5,TRBD1,15,CASSSPGQPTDTQYF,TGTGCCAGCAGTTCTCCGGGACAGCCCACAGATACGCAGTATTTT
TRBJ2-1,few,TRBV6-1,-,13,CASSERAYNEQFF,TGTGCCAGCAGTGAACGGGCCTACAATGAGCAGTTCTTC
TRBJ2-7,-,TRBV5-4,TRBD1,13,CASSYQGVDEQYF,TGTGCCAGCAGCTACCAGGGGGTTGACGAGCAGTACTTC
TRBJ2-5,-,TRBV7-9,TRBD1,17,CASSLFRDRALQETQYF,TGTGCCAGCAGCTTGTTCCGGGACAGGGCTTTACAAGAGACCCAGTACTTC
TRBJ2-7,-,TRBV5-1,-,13,CASSQGGWDEQYF,TGCGCCAGCAGTCAAGGGGGTTGGGACGAGCAGTACTTC
TRBJ2-1,-,TRBV5-1,TRBD1,16,CASSLTGASSYNEQFF,TGCGCCAGCAGCTTGACAGGGGCGAGTTCCTACAATGAGCAGTTCTTC
TRBJ1-1,-,TRBV11-2,-,14,CASSFTGYNTEAFF,TGTGCCAGCAGTTTTACAGGGTATAACACTGAAGCTTTCTTT
TRBJ1-5,-,TRBV23-1,TRBD1,17,CASSQSEQGARNQPQHF,TGCGCCAGCAGTCAAAGCGAACAGGGGGCCCGCAATCAGCCCCAGCATTTT
TRBJ2-7,once,TRBV6-5,TRBD1,13,CASSYSVTGQVYF,TGTGCCAGCAGTTACTCAGTTACGGGACAGGTTTACTTC
TRBJ2-7,-,TRBV10-1,TRBD2,16,CASSETAGGSSYEQYF,TGCGCCAGCAGTGAAACAGCGGGAGGTAGCTCCTACGAGCAGTACTTC
TRBJ1-5,-,TRBV2,-,14,CASSQMQGGQPQHF,TGTGCCAGCAGCCAAATGCAGGGCGGTCAGCCCCAGCATTTT
TRBJ1-2,-,TRBV3-1/TRBV3-2,-,15,CASSRQGIGAGDYTF,TGTGCCAGCAGCCGGCAGGGGATTGGGGCGGGGGACTACACCTTC
TRBJ2-7,-,TRBV12-3/TRBV12-4,TRBD1,13,CASRPGTGVQQYF,TGTGCCAGCAGGCCCGGGACAGGGGTTCAGCAGTACTTC
TRBJ1-1,-,TRBV3-1/TRBV3-2,-,14,CASSQENRVGEAFF,TGTGCCAGCAGCCAAGAGAACAGGGTAGGTGAAGCTTTCTTT
TRBJ1-5,few,TRBV2,-,17,CASSEGASDSSNQPQHF,TGTGCCAGCAGTGAAGGGGCGAGTGACAGTAGCAATCAGCCCCAGCATTTT
TRBJ1-3,-,TRBV12-5,-,16,CASGLVPINRGNTIYF,TGTGCTAGTGGTTTGGTCCCAATCAACAGGGGAAACACCATATATTTT
TRBJ2-7,-,TRBV14,TRBD2,13,CASSLAGGPEQYF,TGTGCCAGCAGTCTAGCGGGAGGACCCGAGCAGTACTTC
TRBJ2-1,once,TRBV28,-,13,CASSPRSSDEQFF,TGTGCCAGCAGCCCCCGTTCTAGCGATGAGCAGTTCTTC
TRBJ2-3,-,TRBV7-9,TRBD2,15,CASSSSGGRTDTQYF,TGTGCCAGCAGCTCCTCGGGGGGGCGAACAGATACGCAGTATTTT
TRBJ2-7,-,TRBV28,TRBD2,15,CASSLGTSGSYEQYF,TGTGCCAGCAGCTTGGGGACTAGCGGCTCCTACGAGCAGTACTTC
TRBJ2-1,-,TRBV19,TRBD2,16,CASRSWTSGNYNEQFF,TGTGCCAGTAGGTCTTGGACTAGCGGAAATTACAATGAGCAGTTCTTC
TRBJ1-1,-,TRBV9,-,15,CASSARRGGSTEAFF,TGTGCCAGCAGCGCCAGGAGGGGGGGCAGCACTGAAGCTTTCTTT
TRBJ2-1,-,TRBV27,-,21,CASSLRGWVQPKGSSYNEQFF,TGTGCCAGCAGTTTAAGGGGGTGGGTTCAGCCGAAAGGGAGCTCCTACAATGAGCAGTTCTTC
TRBJ2-5,-,TRBV18,TRBD2,13,CASSPGGAETQYF,TGTGCCAGCTCGCCCGGGGGGGCTGAGACCCAGTACTTC
TRBJ1-1,few,TRBV2,-,16,CASSDCSGSLCTEAFF,TGTGCCAGCAGTGATTGTAGTGGGAGCCTTTGCACTGAAGCTTTCTTT
TRBJ1-5,-,TRBV27,-,14,CASSLGGVNQPQHF,TGTGCCAGCAGTTTAGGGGGGGTGAATCAGCCCCAGCATTTT
TRBJ1-1,-,TRBV5-1,TRBD1,17,CASSLDPLPTGLAEAFF,TGCGCCAGCAGCTTGGACCCCCTCCCGACAGGGCTGGCTGAAGCTTTCTTT
TRBJ1-1,-,TRBV29-1,-,11,CSVLWNTEAFF,TGCAGCGTTCTTTGGAACACTGAAGCTTTCTTT
TRBJ1-1,-,TRBV5-1,-,14,CASRLDGGHTEAFF,TGCGCCAGCCGCCTTGACGGGGGGCACACTGAAGCTTTCTTT
TRBJ2-7,-,TRBV4-1,-,17,CASSLKMTEKASYEQYF,TGCGCCAGCAGCCTTAAAATGACGGAGAAGGCTTCCTACGAGCAGTACTTC
TRBJ1-1,-,TRBV28,-,14,CASRPGDRISEAFF,TGTGCCAGCAGACCCGGCGACAGAATTTCTGAAGCTTTCTTT
TRBJ2-7,-,TRBV9,TRBD1,16,CASSAGTGGPTYEQYF,TGTGCCAGCAGCGCCGGGACAGGGGGGCCCACCTACGAGCAGTACTTC
TRBJ2-7,-,TRBV25-1,TRBD2,13,CASRAAGAYEQYF,TGTGCCAGCAGGGCCGCGGGGGCCTACGAGCAGTACTTC
TRBJ2-1,-,TRBV6-5,-,12,CASTGDYNEQFF,TGTGCCAGCACAGGTGATTACAATGAGCAGTTCTTC
TRBJ1-2,-,TRBV6-6,-,13,CASRRDTNYGYTF,TGTGCCAGCAGAAGGGACACAAACTATGGCTACACCTTC
TRBJ1-4,-,TRBV2,-,16,CASSEGARGPNEKLFF,TGTGCCAGCAGTGAGGGAGCTCGGGGTCCTAATGAAAAACTGTTTTTT
TRBJ2-2,few,TRBV7-9,TRBD1,15,CASSLGDRDTGELFF,TGTGCCAGCAGCTTAGGGGACAGGGACACCGGGGAGCTGTTTTTT
TRBJ2-7,once,TRBV7-8,TRBD1,14,CASSVRDRPYEQYF,TGTGCCAGCAGCGTCCGGGACAGGCCCTACGAGCAGTACTTC
TRBJ1-6,-,TRBV2,-,15,CASSEGTIYNSPLHF,TGTGCCAGCAGTGAGGGGACTATCTATAATTCACCCCTCCACTTT
TRBJ1-5,-,TRBV27,TRBD1,16,CASSLTGTGRNQPQHF,TGTGCCAGCAGCCTAACGGGGACAGGGCGCAATCAGCCCCAGCATTTT
TRBJ1-2,-,TRBV2,-,13,CASSDRGGYGYTF,TGTGCCAGCAGTGATCGGGGGGGCTATGGCTACACCTTC
TRBJ1-2,-,TRBV7-9,-,16,CASSSERSLANYGYTF,TGTGCCAGCAGCTCTGAGAGGTCTTTAGCTAACTATGGCTACACCTTC
TRBJ1-1,-,TRBV19,TRBD1,14,CASSGPGGNTEAFF,TGTGCCAGTAGTGGGCCAGGGGGGAACACTGAAGCTTTCTTT
TRBJ1-2,-,TRBV11-2,TRBD1,15,CASSPGTVSGYGYTF,TGTGCCAGCAGCCCCGGGACAGTCTCCGGCTATGGCTACACCTTC
TRBJ2-3,-,TRBV19,TRBD1,19,CASSIGGDRSYAYTDTQYF,TGTGCCAGTAGTATAGGGGGGGACAGGTCTTATGCCTACACAGATACGCAGTATTTT
TRBJ2-7,-,TRBV29-1,-,13,CSVTDGGSYEQYF,TGCAGCGTTACGGACGGCGGGTCCTACGAGCAGTACTTC